The 29 T cell receptor beta chains below all came from one sample that was sequenced in a study of T cell clusters in autoimmune cytopenias. Tens of thousands of genome equivalents of blood DNA were amplified for TRB. One tube held mixed TRB-A and TRB-B primer pools for touch-down PCR. Using the multiplex PCR reads, TCRdb records one entry per CDR3 protein without DNA. The sample's table shows approximately 15,000 distinct CDR3 sequences. The sample was also linked to a second study, of T cell repertoires in aging, cancer and after chemotherapy.

Sequenced input: peripheral blood. These receptors all come from a human donor in good health.

This clonotype is classed as medium-sized by frequency. V usage is TRBV29-1 and J usage is TRBJ2-1; the D call of TRBD1 rests on TCRdb alone, since no DNA is present to check it. CDR1 and CDR2 (germline): SQVTM, ANQGSEA. CDR3 length: 11 residues. The CDR3 loop is CSLGGERWQFF.

The chain links TRBV27 to TRBJ2-1; the TCRdb call, TRBD1, lacks DNA for checking. The CDR3 sequence is 16 residues long. From germline, CDR1 is MNHEY and CDR2 SMNVEV (reference sequence). CDR3 protein: CASSYSVQRSYNEQFF.

Considering frequency, this clonotype is medium-sized. V usage is TRBV19 and J usage is TRBJ2-3; the TCRdb D gene call, TRBD2, has no DNA to confirm it. The CDR3 totals 15 residues. Germline CDR1 and CDR2: LNHDA and SQIVND (reference sequence). The chain's CDR3 is CASSMGGRNTDTQYF.

The chain combines TRBV15 with TRBJ2-1. The CDR3 has 18 residues. Germline-derived CDR1 and CDR2 are LNHNV and YYDKDF (reference sequence). The CDR3 sequence is CATSRARRLSTSYNEQFF.

This chain uses TRBV4-2 with TRBJ2-5; TCRdb outputs TRBD1, but without DNA this stays unchecked. Germline loops: CDR1 LGHNA, CDR2 YNFKEQ. The CDR3 has 14 amino acids. CDR3 sequence reads: CASSYGQSEETQYF.

The V gene is TRBV5-4, the J gene TRBJ2-1. The CDR3 loop spans 13 amino acids. The germline V gene encodes CDR1 SGHNT and CDR2 YYREEE (reference sequence). The CDR3 is CASSLAVQNEQFF.

The rearrangement uses TRBV29-1 and TRBJ1-1. This CDR3 region has 14 residues. CDR1 is SQVTM, CDR2 ANQGSEA, per germline. The CDR3 spells CSVVPDRVNTEAFF. Complete variable domain (other parts from reference TRBV29-1 and TRBJ1-1): SAVISQKPSRDICQRGTSLTIQCQVDSQVTMMFWYRQQPGQSLTLIATANQGSEATYESGFVIDKFPISRPNLTFSTLTVSNMSPEDSSIYLCSVVPDRVNTEAFFGQGTRLTVV.

CDR3 in amino acids: CASRKLAGVDEQYF. The rearrangement uses TRBV6-1 and TRBJ2-7; the TRBD2 assignment by TCRdb is unverifiable without DNA. Germline V gives CDR1 MNHNS, CDR2 SASEGT. The CDR3 is 14 residues long.

The chain recombines TRBV12-3 or TRBV12-4 with TRBJ2-5; the TRBD2 assignment by TCRdb is unverifiable without DNA. This CDR3 comprises 15 residues. The CDR3 protein is CASSRRAPFQETQYF.

The J gene is TRBJ1-1, the V gene TRBV6-5. This CDR3 comprises 12 residues. CDR1 MNHEY and CDR2 SVGAGI come from the germline V gene. CDR3 loop: CASSYGASEAFF.

The genes are TRBV28 and TRBJ2-3; with no DNA, the TCRdb D assignment of TRBD2 cannot be verified. CDR1 and CDR2 from the germline V gene are MDHEN and SYDVKM. The CDR3 totals 15 residues. CDR3: CASRWGLAGEDTQYF.

The V and J genes are TRBV11-3 and TRBJ2-7; the D call of TRBD2 rests on TCRdb alone, since no DNA is present to check it. The length of the CDR3 is 15 residues. Germline V gives CDR1 SGHNT, CDR2 YENEEA. The CDR3 protein is CASSYFIGHYGEQYF.

The chain has TRBV27 and TRBJ1-1; the D call from TCRdb, TRBD1, cannot be confirmed without DNA. CDR1 is MNHEY, CDR2 SMNVEV, per germline (reference sequence). The CDR3 consists of 13 residues. Here the CDR3 reads CASSPGTGTEAFF.

The rearrangement uses TRBV24-1 and TRBJ2-7; the TCRdb call, TRBD2, lacks DNA for checking. Per germline, CDR1 KGHDR and CDR2 SFDVKD. This CDR3 region has 15 residues. The CDR3 is CATSDPGTSSDEQYF.

The chain links TRBV29-1 to TRBJ2-7; TCRdb's assignment of TRBD2 cannot be checked, as there is no DNA. This CDR3 region has 16 residues. Germline CDR1 reads SQVTM; CDR2 reads ANQGSEA. CDR3 region: CSGGLAGGQGDYEQYF.

The chain employs TRBV12-3 or TRBV12-4 and TRBJ2-7; lacking DNA, the TRBD1 call made by TCRdb goes unchecked. CDR3 length equals 15 residues. CDR3 protein: CASSSDNILTYEQYF.

This clonotype is deemed medium-sized by its frequency. The chain recombines TRBV19 with TRBJ2-2; TCRdb returns TRBD1, unconfirmable since there is no DNA. CDR3 length: 15 amino acids. Germline CDR1 reads LNHDA; CDR2 reads SQIVND (reference sequence). The chain's CDR3 is CASSIGGVNTGELFF.

The rearrangement joins TRBV6-6 to TRBJ1-4; absent DNA, TCRdb's TRBD1 call cannot be checked. The CDR3 extends over 16 amino acids. CDR1 and CDR2 from the germline V gene are MNHNY and SVGAGI (reference sequence). CDR3 sequence reads: CASEGDSSTPNEKLFF.

This chain joins TRBV30 and TRBJ1-1; TCRdb picks TRBD1, but there is no DNA to check that call. Germline lookup yields CDR1 GTSNPN and CDR2 SVGIG (reference sequence). The CDR3 covers 13 residues. The CDR3 reads CAWTQGALGEAFF.

This sequence joins TRBV19 and TRBJ2-1; the D call of TRBD1 rests on TCRdb alone, since no DNA is present to check it. CDR1 and CDR2 (germline): LNHDA, SQIVND (reference sequence). The CDR3 runs to 13 residues. The CDR3 protein is CASRGDAYNEQFF.

This chain links TRBV6-2 or TRBV6-3 with TRBJ1-2; TCRdb returns TRBD1, unconfirmable since there is no DNA. Germline CDR1 MNHEY, CDR2 SVGEGT. The CDR3 loop spans 12 amino acids. The CDR3: CASSNGGGGYTF.

This CDR3 is CASSLGGGSYNEQFF. The chain uses TRBV7-9 and TRBJ2-1; TCRdb calls TRBD1, which cannot be checked without DNA. This CDR3 is built from 15 residues. In germline, CDR1 is SEHNR, CDR2 FQNEAQ (reference sequence).

The chain uses TRBV19 and TRBJ1-4; checking the TCRdb D call of TRBD1 is not possible without DNA. The CDR3 length is 14 residues. CDR1 LNHDA and CDR2 SQIVND come from the germline V gene (reference sequence). CDR3 loop: CASSGTGGFEKLFF.

This chain's CDR3 is CASSIGGTGQETQYF. This chain connects TRBV19 to TRBJ2-5; TCRdb's D call of TRBD2 is untestable without DNA. CDR1 and CDR2 from the germline V gene are LNHDA and SQIVND (reference sequence). This CDR3 is built from 15 residues.

The chain is built from TRBV19 and TRBJ2-1; TCRdb lists TRBD2, though no DNA is available to test this call. CDR3 length: 14 residues. The germline V gene encodes CDR1 LNHDA and CDR2 SQIVND (reference sequence). CDR3 protein: CASSGLAGHNEQFF.

This clonotype registers medium-sized (0.01 to 0.1%) by frequency. V and J are TRBV19 and TRBJ2-7. CDR1 and CDR2 (germline): LNHDA, SQIVND (reference sequence). The CDR3 loop spans 12 amino acids. This CDR3 is CASVGTTYEQYF.

According to its frequency, this clonotype is medium-sized. The chain has TRBV30 and TRBJ2-2. The V gene's germline CDR1 is GTSNPN and CDR2 SVGIG (reference sequence). This CDR3 spans 14 amino acids. CDR3 region: CAWSVYPSTGELFF.

CDR3 protein: CASSYEEREGGDEQYF. V and J are TRBV6-2 or TRBV6-3 and TRBJ2-7; the TCRdb D gene call, TRBD2, has no DNA to confirm it. Per the germline V gene, CDR1 is MNHEY and CDR2 is SVGEGT. There are 16 residues in the CDR3.

This CDR3 is CASSESQGSDTQYF. This chain links TRBV10-1 with TRBJ2-3. Germline values: CDR1 WNHNN, CDR2 SYGVQD (reference sequence). The CDR3 is 14 amino acids.